The 30 T cell receptor beta chains reported below all come from one sample, sequenced in a study of blood T cell repertoires in COVID-19. Method: immunoSEQ multiplex PCR; TCRdb's copy keeps in-frame clones and lacks some. The sample has about 97,000 clones; roughly nine tenths are singletons. The source material was peripheral blood. All receptors come from a man aged 50 to 59 with acute or convalescent COVID-19.

The rearrangement links TRBV27 to TRBJ2-5, with D perhaps matching TRBD1 (6 bases). This CDR3 has 14 residues. V lost 6 bases and J lost 1, with 12 bases in between. CDR1 is MNHEY and CDR2 is SMNVEV in the germline V gene (reference sequence). CDR3 residues: CASRPGTFQETQYF. The CDR3 bases are TGTGCCAGCAGGCCAGGGACATTCCAAGAGACCCAGTACTTC.

The V gene is TRBV5-1, the J gene TRBJ1-2, with a tentative D call TRBD1 (6 bases). Germline CDR1 is SGHRS and CDR2 is YFSETQ. The V gene lost 1 base and the J gene lost 6 bases, with 13 bases spanning the gap. The CDR3 loop spans 14 amino acids. The CDR3 DNA reads as TGCGCCAGCAGCTTGTGGGGACAATGGGATGGCTACACCTTC. Amino acid sequence: CASSLWGQWDGYTF.

The rearrangement links TRBV28 to TRBJ2-3; D is perhaps TRBD1 (7 bases). Germline V gives CDR1 MDHEN, CDR2 SYDVKM. The V end was cut by 5 bases, the J end by 4 bases, with 16 bases between. CDR3 length: 15 residues. In DNA form, the CDR3 reads TGTGCCAGCAGTCCGCCCAGGGGGGAGTCAGATACGCAGTATTTT. This sequence encodes CASSPPRGESDTQYF.

This clone was observed a handful of times. V usage is TRBV11-2 and J usage is TRBJ1-1, with D tentatively TRBD1 (5 bases). V gave up 0 bases and J gave up 1 base, with 12 bases separating them. This CDR3 comprises 16 residues. Germline lookup yields CDR1 SGHAT and CDR2 FQNNGV. The CDR3 DNA reads as TGTGCCAGCAGCTTAGAATGGGGCAAAAAGAACACTGAAGCTTTCTTT. It is translated as CASSLEWGKKNTEAFF.

This chain connects TRBV18 to TRBJ1-5; tentative D call: TRBD1 (6 bases). From germline, CDR1 is KGHSH and CDR2 LQKENI. This CDR3 is 15 amino acids long. Trimming took 4 bases from V and 4 from J, leaving 14 bases between them. CDR3: CASSLLDSSNQPQHF. DNA for the CDR3: TGTGCCAGCTCACTGCTGGACAGCTCAAATCAGCCCCAGCATTTT.

The chain employs TRBV6-5 and TRBJ1-2; D remains unclear. CDR3 length: 13 residues. V was cut by 6 bases and J by 0 bases, with 8 bases left in between. Germline assignment: CDR1 MNHEY and CDR2 SVGAGI. The CDR3 protein is CASSSVPNYGYTF. The DNA for the CDR3 is TGTGCCAGCAGCAGTGTCCCTAACTATGGCTACACCTTC.

The chain joins TRBV27 to TRBJ2-3; tentatively, D is TRBD2 (5 bases). CDR3 length equals 16 residues. V gave up 8 bases and J gave up 3 bases, with 21 bases separating them. CDR1 is MNHEY, CDR2 SMNVEV, per germline (reference sequence). This CDR3 is CASAASTRGLTDTQYF. CDR3 nucleotides: TGTGCCAGCGCTGCCTCCACCCGAGGGTTGACAGATACGCAGTATTTT.

The CDR3 DNA reads TGTGCCAGCAGTGTTATACATAAGAACACTGAAGCTTTCTTT. Translating gives CASSVIHKNTEAFF. This chain connects TRBV2 to TRBJ1-1; the D is unclear. With 4 bases removed from V and 1 base from J, the gap between germline ends came to 10 bases. The CDR3 totals 14 residues. From germline, CDR1 is SNHLY and CDR2 FYNNEI.

The rearrangement uses TRBV7-2 and TRBJ1-1, with 7 bases matching TRBD1. Trimming cost V 5 bases and J 5 bases; bases outside gene matches: 5. This CDR3 is 13 amino acids long. CDR1 is SGHTA and CDR2 is FQGNSA in the germline V gene. CDR3 sequence (DNA): TGTGCCAGCAGCCCGGGACAGAATACTGAAGCTTTCTTT. The encoded protein is CASSPGQNTEAFF.

The V and J genes are TRBV11-1 and TRBJ1-4; 7 nucleotides match TRBD1. CDR3 size: 13 residues. Germline lookup yields CDR1 SGHAT and CDR2 FQDESV (reference sequence). V gave up 4 bases and J gave up 7 bases; unmatched junction bases: 3. Here the CDR3 DNA reads TGTGCCAGCAGCTCCCGGACAGGTGAAAAACTGTTTTTT. Protein sequence: CASSSRTGEKLFF.

The rearrangement joins TRBV7-3 to TRBJ1-6; D unresolved. From germline, CDR1 is SGHTA and CDR2 FQGTGA. V was clipped by 5 bases and J by 10 bases, with 15 bases between them. This CDR3 has 14 amino acids. The CDR3 sequence: CASSHKTIGSPLHF. As DNA, the CDR3 is TGTGCCAGCAGCCATAAAACTATCGGATCACCCCTCCACTTT.

The chain recombines TRBV5-1 with TRBJ2-7; 7 bases align to TRBD1. The germline CDR1 and CDR2 sequences are SGHRS and YFSETQ. Trimming took 2 bases from V and 5 from J; bases not matched to a gene: 10. This CDR3 contains 15 residues. The CDR3: CASSLIPGQTDEQYF. The CDR3 DNA reads as TGCGCCAGCAGCTTAATCCCGGGACAGACGGACGAGCAGTACTTC.

This clone was observed a handful of times. The chain employs TRBV30 and TRBJ1-1, with D possibly matching TRBD1 (5 bases). From germline, CDR1 is GTSNPN and CDR2 SVGIG (reference sequence). This CDR3 comprises 14 residues. V was pared by 4 bases and J by 6 bases, with 18 bases between. CDR3 sequence: CAWMNQGAAAEAFF. The CDR3 DNA follows: TGTGCCTGGATGAATCAGGGTGCGGCGGCTGAAGCTTTCTTT.

Comment on this clone: One end of the junction varies from germline; a read error may be responsible. CDR3 protein: CASSLLDRAHEQFF. The CDR3, as DNA: TGTGCTAGCAGTTTACTGGACAGGGCCCATGAGCAGTTCTTC. V gene TRBV27 combines with J gene TRBJ2-1, with 8 bases matching TRBD1. CDR3 size: 14 residues. Germline CDR1 is MNHEY and CDR2 is SMNVEV (reference sequence).

V usage is TRBV18 and J usage is TRBJ1-2; 7 positions match TRBD1. V dropped 3 bases and J dropped 4; count of bases not matched to a gene: 8. Per the germline V gene, CDR1 is KGHSH and CDR2 is LQKENI. The CDR3 length is 15 residues. CDR3 region: CASSPGQAGIYGYTF. CDR3 nucleotide sequence: TGTGCCAGCTCACCTGGACAGGCGGGGATCTATGGCTACACCTTC.

In DNA, the CDR3 is TGCGCCAGCAGCTTGACAGGGGGGCACAATGAGCAGTTCTTC. This codes for CASSLTGGHNEQFF. The chain joins TRBV5-1 to TRBJ2-1; 8 nucleotides align to TRBD1. Losses at the gene ends were 1 base for V and 5 bases for J; bases not matched to a gene: 2. This CDR3 has 14 residues. CDR1 SGHRS and CDR2 YFSETQ come from the germline V gene. The full variable domain, in which reference TRBV5-1 and TRBJ2-1 provide the parts outside the CDR3, is KAGVTQTPRYLIKTRGQQVTLSCSPISGHRSVSWYQQTPGQGLQFLFEYFSETQRNKGNFPGRFSGRQFSNSRSEMNVSTLELGDSALYLCASSLTGGHNEQFFGPGTRLTVL.

The chain has TRBV9 and TRBJ2-5; 11 bases match TRBD2. The CDR3 runs 15 residues. The germline V gene encodes CDR1 SGDLS and CDR2 YYNGEE. V lost 3 bases, J lost 3 bases, and 4 bases stayed unmatched. The DNA for the CDR3 is TGTGCCAGCAGCGCGACTAGCGGGGAAGAAGAGACCCAGTACTTC. Protein sequence: CASSATSGEEETQYF.

In its sample, this clone was seen a few times. V usage is TRBV7-9 and J usage is TRBJ2-2, with a possible D match to TRBD1 (5 bases). V lost 2 bases, J lost 5 bases, and 18 bases lay in between. The CDR3 runs to 17 residues. Germline V gene sequence: CDR1 SEHNR, CDR2 FQNEAQ (reference sequence). CDR3 loop: CASSLPLGAGRTGELFF. As DNA, the CDR3 is TGTGCCAGCAGCTTACCGCTAGGGGCAGGGCGGACCGGGGAGCTGTTTTTT.

The chain has TRBV11-2 and TRBJ2-2, with no clear D. The CDR3 totals 14 residues. Trimming pared 2 bases from V and 2 bases from J, leaving 6 bases between. In germline, CDR1 is SGHAT, CDR2 FQNNGV. Here the CDR3 DNA reads TGTGCCAGCAGCTTATGGCAAAACACCGGGGAGCTGTTTTTT. It yields the protein CASSLWQNTGELFF. Complete variable domain (other parts from reference TRBV11-2 and TRBJ2-2): EAGVAQSPRYKIIEKRQSVAFWCNPISGHATLYWYQQILGQGPKLLIQFQNNGVVDDSQLPKDRFSAERLKGVDSTLKIQPAKLEDSAVYLCASSLWQNTGELFFGEGSRLTVL.

In this sample, this clone turned up once. CDR3 region: CATSDRNTEAFF. CDR3 nucleotides: TGCGCCACCTCAGACAGGAACACTGAAGCTTTCTTT. V is TRBV4-1 and J is TRBJ1-1; TRBD1 is a possible D gene (5 bases). The V gene's germline CDR1 is MGHRA and CDR2 YSYEKL. The CDR3 is 12 amino acids. The ends were cut back, 10 bases at V and 1 base at J, with 10 bases in the middle.

This rearrangement joins TRBV4-2 to TRBJ2-1, with D maybe TRBD2 (5 bases). Per the germline V gene, CDR1 is LGHNA and CDR2 is YNFKEQ. V lost 4 bases, J lost 8 bases, and 18 bases lay in between. The CDR3 spans 15 residues. CDR3 nucleotides: TGTGCCAGCAGCCCACGGGGATCCTCGGAGGATGAGCAGTTCTTC. It encodes CASSPRGSSEDEQFF.

This rearrangement joins TRBV12-3 or TRBV12-4 to TRBJ2-1; TRBD1 might be the D (5 bases). V dropped 8 bases and J dropped 11 bases, with 16 bases sitting between them. This CDR3 is built from 12 residues. CDR3 sequence: CASLKPPGQQFF. The CDR3 DNA sequence: TGTGCCAGCCTCAAACCCCCAGGGCAGCAGTTCTTC.

The CDR3 coding sequence is TGTGCCAGCCAGTATAGGGGGATCGGAAACATTCAGTACTTC. It codes for CASQYRGIGNIQYF. The rearrangement links TRBV19 to TRBJ2-4; TRBD1 might be the D (6 bases). The CDR3 is made up of 14 amino acids. The V gene lost 9 bases and the J gene lost 6 bases, with 18 bases spanning the gap. Germline assignment: CDR1 LNHDA and CDR2 SQIVND (reference sequence).

The chain couples TRBV7-8 to TRBJ1-1, with D possibly being TRBD1 (6 bases). Germline V gene lookup returns CDR1 SGHVS and CDR2 FQNEAQ. The ends were cut back, 9 bases at V and 0 bases at J, with 8 bases in the middle. The CDR3 sequence is 12 residues long. The chain's CDR3 is CASGQLNTEAFF. CDR3 bases: TGTGCCAGTGGACAGTTGAACACTGAAGCTTTCTTT.

The chain is built from TRBV27 and TRBJ2-5; TRBD2 matches 8 bases. The junction had 7 bases not matched to a gene; V was cut back by 5 bases and J by 5 bases. CDR3 length: 14 residues. Germline CDR1 and CDR2: MNHEY and SMNVEV (reference sequence). DNA for the CDR3: TGTGCCAGCAGTCCCGGGACTAGTGAGGAGACCCAGTACTTC. This encodes CASSPGTSEETQYF.

The chain has TRBV24-1 and TRBJ2-1; perhaps TRBD2 as D (6 bases). Per the germline V gene, CDR1 is KGHDR and CDR2 is SFDVKD. This CDR3 is built from 15 residues. V lost 6 bases and J lost 0, with 11 bases in between. The CDR3 here is CATSPHGSSYNEQFF. CDR3 in DNA: TGTGCCACCAGTCCCCACGGGAGCTCCTACAATGAGCAGTTCTTC.

The rearrangement uses TRBV29-1 and TRBJ1-2; 7 bases map to TRBD1. CDR1 is SQVTM and CDR2 is ANQGSEA in the germline V gene. Trimming at V came to 5 bases and at J to 8 bases, leaving 11 bases not matched to a gene. The CDR3 sequence is 13 residues long. The CDR3 region is CSVQGQVVGGYTF. The CDR3 DNA reads as TGCAGCGTTCAAGGACAGGTGGTTGGAGGCTACACCTTC.

The chain couples TRBV24-1 to TRBJ1-1, with TRBD1 as a possible D gene (6 bases). The CDR3 consists of 13 residues. Germline assignment: CDR1 KGHDR and CDR2 SFDVKD. Trimming shortened V by 8 bases and J by 5 bases, and 14 bases separated the two germline ends. The CDR3 region is CATMPPGQTEAFF. DNA of the CDR3: TGTGCCACCATGCCCCCGGGACAAACTGAAGCTTTCTTT.

The V and J genes are TRBV6-5 and TRBJ2-3, with 10 bases aligning to TRBD1. This CDR3 contains 14 residues. Per the germline V gene, CDR1 is MNHEY and CDR2 is SVGAGI. V was clipped by 6 bases and J by 3 bases; unmatched bases: 3. This chain's CDR3 is CASRRTGGTDTQYF. CDR3 nucleotide sequence: TGTGCCAGCAGGCGGACAGGGGGAACAGATACGCAGTATTTT.

The chain combines TRBV5-6 with TRBJ2-1, with 7 bases that match TRBD1. The junction had 3 bases not matched to a gene; V was cut back by 1 base and J by 5 bases. Germline CDR1 and CDR2: SGHDT and YYEEEE. This CDR3 has 14 residues. CDR3 in amino acids: CASSLLGQNNEQFF. In DNA form, the CDR3 reads TGTGCCAGCAGCTTGCTGGGACAGAACAATGAGCAGTTCTTC.